This TCR beta chain comes out of a study of blood T cell repertoires in COVID-19. Study background: Both acute and convalescent COVID-19 samples were obtained from the United States, Italy and Spain. PBMCs, B-cell-depleted T cells, or T cells were the source of the cDNA or gDNA that made up the material.

Original processing notes: Amplification with reference gene primers provided the estimates of nucleated cell counts. Sequencing was performed with immunoSEQ multiplex PCR; in TCRdb, only in-frame clones are kept and a portion is missing. Clonal size and the V and J genes are those of that table, whereas D and trimming came from the DNA. The table shows about 87,000 clones, with approximately 89% occurring only once. CDR1 is SEHNR, CDR2 FQNEAQ, per germline (reference sequence). The CDR3 is made up of 17 amino acids. V was clipped by 5 bases and J by 5 bases; unmatched bases: 13. In this sample, this clone turned up once.

The V and J genes are TRBV7-9 and TRBJ1-2; TRBD1 aligns across 11 bases. The receptor was isolated from an elderly man with acute or convalescent COVID-19. The sequencing input was peripheral blood. The CDR3 is CASSPYASDRGHYGYTF. The CDR3 region has the DNA TGTGCCAGCAGCCCATACGCTTCGGACAGGGGGCATTATGGCTACACCTTC.